The clone carrying this T cell receptor beta chain showed up just once. What it binds is not known. The sample is drawn from a study of T cell repertoires in cytomegalovirus infection. For the study at large: Indicated by public TCR beta signatures were CMV infection and matching HLA type.

MiXCR, run by TCRdb on the reads, gives a single entry per CDR3 protein. The top ten hold under 15% of the sample, which has 830,000 or so distinct CDR3 sequences, about 33% seen once. Overall study findings and caveats: HLA-C-restricted CMV clonotypes gave the most frequent clonotype in two of eight donors.

Trimming removed 4 bases at V and 4 bases at J, with 13 bases between. Germline values: CDR1 MNHEY, CDR2 SMNVEV (reference sequence). The CDR3 runs to 14 residues. Material: cultured CD8+ T cells from PBMCs, obtained from culture after CMV antigen stimulation. This chain links TRBV27 with TRBJ1-2; TRBD1 is a possible D gene (5 bases). The TCR sequence derives from a human donor in good health (CMV status not recorded). Some clones in this sample may be carry-over from other donors' samples. CDR3 residues: CASSSRAARYGYTF. The DNA of the CDR3 is TGTGCCAGCAGTTCCAGGGCTGCTCGCTATGGCTACACCTTC.